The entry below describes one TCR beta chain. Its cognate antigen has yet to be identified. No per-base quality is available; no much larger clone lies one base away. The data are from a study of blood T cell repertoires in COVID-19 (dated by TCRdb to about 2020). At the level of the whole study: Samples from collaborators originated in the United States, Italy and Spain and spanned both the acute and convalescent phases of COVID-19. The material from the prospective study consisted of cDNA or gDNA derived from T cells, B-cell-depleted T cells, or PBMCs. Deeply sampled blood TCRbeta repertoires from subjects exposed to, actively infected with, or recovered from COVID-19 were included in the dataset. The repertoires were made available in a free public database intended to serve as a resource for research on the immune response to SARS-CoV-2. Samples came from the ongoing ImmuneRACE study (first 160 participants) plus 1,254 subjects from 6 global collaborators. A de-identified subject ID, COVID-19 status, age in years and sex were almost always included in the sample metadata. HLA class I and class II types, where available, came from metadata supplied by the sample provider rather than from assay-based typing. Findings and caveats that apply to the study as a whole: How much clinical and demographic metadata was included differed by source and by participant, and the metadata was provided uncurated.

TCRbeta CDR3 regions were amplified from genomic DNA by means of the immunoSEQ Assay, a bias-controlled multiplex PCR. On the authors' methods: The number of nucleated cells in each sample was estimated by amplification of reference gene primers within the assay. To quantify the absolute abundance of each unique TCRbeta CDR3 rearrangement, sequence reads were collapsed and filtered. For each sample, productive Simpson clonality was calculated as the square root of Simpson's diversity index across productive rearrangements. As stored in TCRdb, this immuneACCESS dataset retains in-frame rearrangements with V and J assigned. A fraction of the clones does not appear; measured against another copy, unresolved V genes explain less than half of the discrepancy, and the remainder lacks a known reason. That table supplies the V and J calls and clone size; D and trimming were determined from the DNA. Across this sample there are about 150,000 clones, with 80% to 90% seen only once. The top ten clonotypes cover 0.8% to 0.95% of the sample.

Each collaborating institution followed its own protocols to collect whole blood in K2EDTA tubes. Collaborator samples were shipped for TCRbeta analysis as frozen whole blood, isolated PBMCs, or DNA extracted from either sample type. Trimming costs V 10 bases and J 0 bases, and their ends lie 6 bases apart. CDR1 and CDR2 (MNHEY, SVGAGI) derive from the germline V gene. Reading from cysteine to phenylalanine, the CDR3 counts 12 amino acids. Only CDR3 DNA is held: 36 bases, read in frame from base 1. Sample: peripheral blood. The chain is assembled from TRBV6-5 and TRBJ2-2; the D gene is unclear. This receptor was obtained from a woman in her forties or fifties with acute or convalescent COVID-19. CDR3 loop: CATTTNTGELFF. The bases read TGTGCCACTACTACGAACACCGGGGAGCTGTTTTTT.